The clone carrying this T cell receptor (beta chain) came up many times. This entry is derived from a study of T cells in Graves' hyperthyroidism and ophthalmopathy. It was 8.5 to 10 ml of fresh peripheral blood that supplied the PBMCs. Authors of the study amplified TCR beta CDR3 regions from RNA transcripts. RT-PCR in the first round (using the HTBI primer set) targeted the TCR CDR3. TCRdb passed the multiplex PCR reads through MiXCR, listing each CDR3 protein once. The sample has some 200,000 distinct CDR3 sequences, roughly a sixth seen once. The CDR3 spans 15 residues. V lost 0 bases and J lost 6; bases outside the gene matches: 3. Germline V CDR1 and CDR2: SNHLY, FYNNEI.

The TCR originated in a woman between 45 and 60 years old with Graves' hyperthyroidism. The specimen sequenced was blood. The chain combines TRBV2 with TRBJ2-1; 9 positions agree with TRBD1. CDR3 nucleotide sequence: TGTGCCAGCAGTGAAGCGACAGGGGGGTCCAATGAGCAGTTCTTC. This translates into CASSEATGGSNEQFF.